The T cell receptor (beta chain) described here comes from a study of beta chain features in type 1 diabetes (dated by TCRdb to between 2018 and 2020). Looking at the study overall: Mean age, gender distribution, total cell number and subset yield were not different between patients and healthy donors. A total of around 100 million sorted cells were examined across all samples, and RNA yield correlated strongly with the number of cells per subset. In the study, recently diagnosed type 1 diabetes patients and matched healthy donors were compared on the TCRB repertoires of their sorted circulating CD4+ T cell subsets. Regulatory and stem cell-like memory subsets were isolated from only 8 patients and roughly eight healthy donors, whereas naive and central memory subsets came from all 28 donors. Overall results and qualifications from the work: Fewer insertions and more nucleotide deletions at VDJ recombination sites were observed in patients with type 1 diabetes, implying thymic rearrangement abnormalities. PCR might favor shorter templates, but patient and control samples were amplified and corrected together, so any skew would affect both groups equally. Sequencing cDNA rather than genomic DNA could over-represent highly expressing activated cells, although activation and CD3 levels did not differ between groups. Naive, central memory and regulatory TCRB repertoires appeared to be more alike among patients than among healthy donors. Because the HLA sub-analyses included only small numbers of individuals, any influence of HLA type on TCRB rearrangement was left unresolved. In all four CD4+ subsets, TCRB CDR3 length was moderately but significantly shorter in type 1 diabetes patients.

Concerning this clone itself: Its specific antigen is unknown. Base qualities were left out, and no much larger clone turns up one base away.

The CDR3 numbers 17 residues from cysteine through phenylalanine. Of the read, only the CDR3 DNA is kept; its 51 bases are in frame from base 1. The V end loses 1 base and the J end loses 7 bases, and a stretch of 22 bases separates them. Per the germline V gene, SQVTM is the CDR1 and ANQGSEA is the CDR2. All of the isolated RNA was reverse transcribed with the High Capacity cDNA Reverse Transcription Kit, so expressed TCRB transcripts were sequenced. Deep immunoSEQ sequencing was performed on naive, central memory and regulatory T cell samples, with an average of around 3.5 million total reads per sample. Sorted cells were lysed in RLT buffer, and RNA was extracted using DNase-treated RNeasy Micro or Mini kits according to cell number. Each cell subset was processed on its own to prevent cross-contamination, while patient and healthy donor samples were processed together. TCRB sequences were amplified from cDNA with the immunoSEQ multiplex PCR, producing 87-bp fragments spanning the CDR3 region. Amplicons were sequenced on the Illumina HiSeq platform. As for the original processing: Synthetic template baselines were used to correct PCR bias computationally, reads within Hamming distance 2 were collapsed together, and singletons that could not be merged were discarded. By aligning reads against IMGT, V, D and J genes, CDR3 length, and insertions or deletions at six rearrangement sites were assigned. Within each subset, clonotype counts were normalized to sorted cell number, and only after that were true diversity and Gini coefficients computed with the tcR R package. Repertoire sharing was quantified using the overlap coefficient calculated on TCRB nucleotide sequences. Out-of-frame TCRB sequences from naive cells were analyzed as a proxy for the pre-selection repertoire. The immuneACCESS repertoire file appears here via TCRdb, limited to in-frame rearrangements. These files lack a portion of the clones; in checked studies, under half of the deficit traces to unresolved V genes, and the cause of the others is not known. V, J and clone size are taken as reported in that table, and D and trimming were inferred from the DNA itself. The sample table holds some 360,000 clones, of which about 19% were seen once. Under 0.055% of the sample comes from the top ten.

Each donor gave one peripheral blood draw, around 100 mL on average, collected into heparinised tubes. Naive, central memory, regulatory and stem cell-like memory CD4+ T cells were sorted on a BD FACSAria II using a panel including CD45RO, CCR7, CD25, CD127, CD95 and CD27. All sorted populations exceeded 98% purity. PBMCs were isolated immediately by Lymphoprep density gradient centrifugation and stained directly without culture. Samples were stained and sorted in pairs, with one healthy donor and one patient per experiment, so that batch effects were minimized. This chain joins TRBV29-1 to TRBJ2-2; the D segment could be TRBD1, given 6 matching bases. The sample consisted of naive CD4+ T cells from blood. The cell subset or site label of this sample denotes: true naive CD4+ T cells. This receptor was taken from a woman aged 18-30 years in good health. CDR3 protein: CSVEVASGDTPGGELFF. The bases read TGCAGCGTTGAAGTGGCAAGTGGGGACACGCCCGGCGGGGAGCTGTTTTTT.